A selection of T cell receptor beta chains follows, all from one sample in a study of early T cells in non-severe SARS-CoV-2 infection. TCRdb reprocessed the 5' RACE reads via MiXCR and lists one record per CDR3 protein. Of around 50,000 distinct CDR3 sequences detected, roughly 12% appear once; the ten largest clones hold 2.9%. Sequencing was done on a sample of whole blood. The origin of the receptors is an adult who was a healthcare worker with PCR-confirmed SARS-CoV-2 infection or an uninfected control (not recorded which). Both conserved end residues are part of each CDR3. Each record gives: D gene, clone size, V gene, J gene, CDR3 protein, CDR3 DNA. A D gene is named only where the DNA matches it firmly. Clone size is shown for a subset of rows, as once, few, many or a class of expanded clone.

>.|.|TRBV6-2/TRBV6-3|TRBJ2-1
CASSYRAASYNEQFF
TGTGCCAGCAGTTATAGGGCAGCCTCCTACAATGAGCAGTTCTTC
>.|few|TRBV29-1|TRBJ2-3
CSVLQASTDTQYF
TGCAGCGTTCTGCAGGCGTCGACAGATACGCAGTATTTT
>TRBD1|.|TRBV5-1|TRBJ1-3
CATSTGGSGNTIYF
TGCGCCACCAGCACAGGGGGCTCTGGAAACACCATATATTTT
>TRBD1|many|TRBV11-2|TRBJ1-6
CASSLTGQSDSPLHF
TGTGCCAGCAGCTTAACGGGACAGTCCGATTCACCCCTCCACTTT
>.|many|TRBV5-6|TRBJ2-7
CASSLLGDEQYF
TGTGCCAGCAGCTTGCTTGGGGACGAGCAGTACTTC
>TRBD2|many|TRBV11-2|TRBJ2-1
CASSLVKMGSGNYEQFF
TGTGCCAGCAGCTTAGTCAAGATGGGTAGCGGGAATTATGAGCAGTTCTTC
>.|.|TRBV2|TRBJ2-6
CASSDLTSGPGANVLTF
TGTGCCAGCAGTGACTTAACCTCAGGGCCTGGGGCCAACGTCCTGACTTTC
>.|.|TRBV30|TRBJ2-5
CAWDSNDETQYF
TGTGCCTGGGACTCTAACGATGAGACCCAGTACTTC
>.|many|TRBV7-3|TRBJ2-5
CASSLEPNRGLRETQYF
TGTGCCAGCAGCTTGGAACCCAACAGGGGACTGAGGGAGACCCAGTACTTC
>.|many|TRBV5-1|TRBJ1-1
CASSLGQPGSGEAFF
TGCGCCAGCAGCTTGGGACAGCCCGGGAGTGGTGAAGCTTTCTTT
>TRBD1|.|TRBV7-3|TRBJ1-1
CASSSQGTTEAFF
TGTGCCAGCAGCTCACAGGGGACCACTGAAGCTTTCTTT
>.|many|TRBV6-5|TRBJ1-3
CATSITVSGNTIYF
TGTGCCACCTCGATCACAGTCTCTGGAAACACCATATATTTT
>.|many|TRBV7-9|TRBJ2-3
CASSLRPGQPGEDTQYF
TGTGCCAGCAGCCTCCGCCCTGGGCAGCCCGGGGAAGATACGCAGTATTTT
>.|.|TRBV19|TRBJ1-2
CASTLEFTGRRYGYTF
TGTGCCAGTACCCTCGAGTTTACGGGGCGCAGGTATGGCTACACCTTC
>.|many|TRBV20-1|TRBJ2-2
CSAPPKGVGTGELFF
TGCAGTGCCCCCCCGAAGGGTGTAGGTACCGGGGAGCTGTTTTTT
>TRBD1|many|TRBV7-2|TRBJ2-1
CASSSRTGGVQFF
TGTGCCAGCAGCTCCAGGACAGGCGGCGTGCAGTTCTTC
>.|few|TRBV29-1|TRBJ1-2
CSVGESYGYTF
TGCAGCGTTGGAGAGAGCTATGGCTACACCTTC
>TRBD1|many|TRBV5-5|TRBJ1-6
CASTVHDTGGRNSPLHF
TGTGCCAGCACCGTACATGACACAGGGGGCAGGAATTCACCCCTCCACTTT
>TRBD1|many|TRBV30|TRBJ2-5
CAWSVGQGGETQYF
TGTGCCTGGAGTGTCGGACAGGGGGGGGAGACCCAGTACTTC
>.|many|TRBV27|TRBJ2-2
CASSPADRPTGELFF
TGTGCCAGCAGTCCAGCCGACAGGCCCACCGGGGAGCTGTTTTTT
>.|.|TRBV5-1|TRBJ1-4
CASSSFGLEKLFF
TGCGCCAGCAGCTCCTTTGGACTTGAAAAACTGTTTTTT
>.|few|TRBV5-4|TRBJ2-3
CASSGEQSTDTQYF
TGTGCCAGCAGTGGGGAACAGAGCACAGATACGCAGTATTTT
>.|many|TRBV12-3/TRBV12-4|TRBJ1-4
CASSSRTATNEKLFF
TGTGCCAGCAGTTCCCGGACAGCAACTAATGAAAAACTGTTTTTT
>.|many|TRBV7-9|TRBJ2-2
CASHHLQGRAGELFF
TGTGCCAGCCACCACCTACAGGGGAGGGCCGGGGAGCTGTTTTTT
>TRBD2|.|TRBV5-8|TRBJ2-1
CASSPVAGGPGKPEQFF
TGTGCCAGCAGCCCCGTAGCGGGAGGGCCTGGAAAACCTGAGCAGTTCTTC
>TRBD1|few|TRBV19|TRBJ1-5
CASSTGGQGGQPQHF
TGTGCCAGTAGTACCGGGGGACAGGGTGGACAGCCCCAGCATTTT
>.|few|TRBV10-3|TRBJ2-5
CAISERGGTKETQYF
TGTGCCATCAGTGAGAGGGGGGGAACCAAAGAGACCCAGTACTTC
>TRBD2|many|TRBV10-2|TRBJ2-7
CASSERGGWRYEQYF
TGCGCCAGCAGTGAGCGGGGGGGATGGAGGTACGAGCAGTACTTC
>.|many|TRBV2|TRBJ2-7
CASTPGGEYEQYF
TGTGCCAGCACTCCTGGGGGCGAGTACGAGCAGTACTTC
>.|few|TRBV20-1|TRBJ2-1
CSASRGGQFF
TGCAGTGCTAGCAGGGGTGGGCAGTTCTTC
>TRBD1|many|TRBV5-4|TRBJ1-4
CASSLRTGEGEKLFF
TGTGCCAGCAGCTTACGGACAGGGGAGGGTGAAAAACTGTTTTTT
>.|.|TRBV13|TRBJ2-1
CASSFGGAGNNEQFF
TGTGCCAGCAGCTTTGGCGGGGCGGGGAACAATGAGCAGTTCTTC
>.|few|TRBV5-6|TRBJ2-5
CASSLRRMGGETQYF
TGTGCCAGCAGCCTACGCCGGATGGGGGGAGAGACCCAGTACTTC
>TRBD2|few|TRBV7-3|TRBJ2-3
CASSLAGVTDTQYF
TGTGCCAGCAGCCTAGCGGGGGTCACAGATACGCAGTATTTT
>TRBD1|many|TRBV2|TRBJ1-2
CASREDRGRFYGYTF
TGTGCCAGCAGGGAGGACAGGGGCAGGTTCTATGGCTACACCTTC
>TRBD2|many|TRBV30|TRBJ2-3
CAWRSLAGEGGTDTQYF
TGTGCCTGGAGATCACTAGCGGGAGAGGGTGGCACAGATACGCAGTATTTT
>TRBD2|many|TRBV7-9|TRBJ2-3
CASSWGPSGSTDTQYF
TGTGCCAGCAGCTGGGGGCCTAGCGGGAGCACAGATACGCAGTATTTT
>.|many|TRBV20-1|TRBJ2-7
CSARDVSGGFSYEQYF
TGCAGTGCTAGAGATGTTTCGGGGGGCTTTTCCTACGAGCAGTACTTC
>TRBD2|few|TRBV20-1|TRBJ2-7
CSATGTSGRTSYEQYF
TGCAGTGCAACCGGGACTAGCGGGAGGACCTCCTACGAGCAGTACTTC
>.|many|TRBV27|TRBJ1-5
CASSSAASQPQHF
TGTGCCAGCAGCTCGGCGGCCAGTCAGCCCCAGCATTTT